This T cell receptor (beta chain) is drawn from a study of cytomegalovirus exposure and HLA in healthy donors. Whole-study context: Unique TCR beta sequences numbering approximately 120 million came from about 179 million T cells in an earlier analysis. Of all 360 or so donors who were genotyped, around 82% belonged to the Caucasian-associated ancestry cluster. Study results and caveats: In an earlier analysis, productive rearrangement rates for most beta V segments clustered near 90% or 30%. The authors judged a highly shared variant cluster likely a sequencing artifact.

The PCR employed 60 Vbeta primers together with 13 Jbeta primers. Sequencing used immunoSEQ multiplex PCR; TCRdb keeps in-frame clones, though not all of them. The repertoire holds tens of thousands of clones, roughly 78% seen once, with 4.4% in the top ten. From germline, CDR1 is SGDLS and CDR2 YYNGEE. V was clipped by 4 bases and J by 4 bases; unmatched bases: 9. The CDR3 has 15 amino acids. As regards this clone: As yet, its antigen is unknown.

The material sequenced was PBMCs. The V and J genes are TRBV9 and TRBJ2-3; 7 bases are a match to TRBD2. This TCR was recovered from a male donor in good health and CMV-seropositive. The CDR3 bases are TGTGCCAGCAGCCACGGGGGGACCTGGTCAGATACGCAGTATTTT. Amino acid sequence: CASSHGGTWSDTQYF.